Shown below are 18 T cell receptor beta chains from a single sample sequenced in a study of tumor-infiltrating lymphocytes in primary liver carcinoma. Production of TCR beta cDNA used approximately 0.55 ug total RNA together with a constant-region primer. Three nested multiplex PCR rounds of slightly modified ARM-PCR generated TCR beta libraries. With TRBV1-TRBV30 forward primers and a C-beta reverse primer, the first two PCR rounds were run for roughly 10 cycles each. A single record per CDR3 protein comes from TCRdb applying MiXCR to the multiplex PCR reads. The repertoire holds around 330,000 distinct CDR3 sequences, with 65% as singletons. RNA was extracted from whole blood without cell sorting, alongside germline DNA. Material for sequencing was peripheral blood. These receptors were obtained from a man aged 40-55 years with primary liver carcinoma and hepatitis B virus infection.

As regards this clonotype: One end of the junction fails to match germline, which may point to a read error. The rearrangement joins TRBV5-4 to TRBJ2-5; 9 bases align to TRBD1. The CDR3 covers 17 residues. Germline V gives CDR1 SGHNT, CDR2 YYREEE (reference sequence). In nucleotides, the CDR3 is TGTGCCAGCAGCACCCACCAACCCGGGACAGGGAGGAAGACCCACTACTTC. Amino acid sequence: CASSTHQPGTGRKTHYF.

A remark on this clonotype: This may stem from a read error, because a much larger clone lies one nucleotide away. This chain uses TRBV5-1 with TRBJ2-7; D is undetermined. The CDR3 loop spans 13 amino acids. CDR1 SGHRS and CDR2 YFSETQ come from the germline V gene. Trimming shortened V by 0 bases and J by 6 bases, and 10 bases separated the two germline ends. The CDR3 loop is CASSLAPECEQYF. For the CDR3, the DNA is TGCGCCAGCAGCTTGGCGCCGGAGTGCGAGCAGTACTTC.

A word on this clonotype: This could be a read error, since a much larger clone is one nucleotide away. The conserved phenylalanine or tryptophan normally closing the CDR3 is absent here, so this likely arose from a read error. CDR3 loop: CAISDLSLSGANVLTL. The CDR3 region has the DNA TGTGCCATCAGTGACCTTTCGTTGTCTGGGGCCAACGTCCTGACTCTC. This rearrangement joins TRBV10-3 to TRBJ2-6; D remains unclear. V lost 3 bases to trimming and J lost 1 base, with 10 bases between them. This CDR3 comprises 16 residues. Germline V gene sequence: CDR1 ENHRY, CDR2 SYGVKD.

J is TRBJ2-1 and V is TRBV30, with D possibly being TRBD2 (6 bases). The V gene lost 5 bases and the J gene lost 3 bases, with 11 bases spanning the gap. Germline CDR1 reads GTSNPN; CDR2 reads SVGIG (reference sequence). The CDR3 covers 13 residues. DNA for the CDR3: TGTGCCTGGTCCGGCGGGGACTACAATGAGCAGTTCTTC. As protein: CAWSGGDYNEQFF.

The CDR3 DNA follows: TGCAGCGCCGGTGCGAGAGAGACCCAGTACTTC. It encodes CSAGARETQYF. V is TRBV29-1 and J is TRBJ2-5; unclear D gene. V was shortened by 7 bases and J by 4 bases, with 10 bases between the two germline ends. The CDR3 consists of 11 residues. Germline-derived CDR1 and CDR2 are SQVTM and ANQGSEA.

This clonotype was picked up a small number of times. V gene TRBV28 combines with J gene TRBJ2-7, with TRBD2 matching 10 bases. Germline V gives CDR1 MDHEN, CDR2 SYDVKM. CDR3 length equals 14 residues. The V and J ends lost 6 bases and 1 base, in that order; junction bases with no gene match: 3. The CDR3 DNA is TGTGCCAGCAGACCTAGCGGGAGTTCCTACGAGCAGTACTTC. It codes for CASRPSGSSYEQYF.

A remark on this clonotype: A read error may explain this, as a much larger clone is one base away. The chain is built from TRBV4-1 and TRBJ2-1; 7 bases line up with TRBD2. CDR1 is MGHRA, CDR2 YSYEKL, per germline. The CDR3 is 16 residues long. V lost 3 bases to trimming and J lost 8 bases; unmatched junction nucleotides: 13. CDR3 sequence: CASSHQAGLGADEQFF. In DNA form, the CDR3 reads TGCGCCAGCAGCCACCAAGCGGGACTCGGGGCCGATGAGCAGTTCTTC.

About this clonotype: Germline is not matched at one junction end, which may reflect a read error. The CDR3 DNA reads TGTGCCAACAGTTGGATGGGGCTGAACACCGGGGAGCTGTTTTTT. It translates to CANSWMGLNTGELFF. This sequence joins TRBV6-2 or TRBV6-3 and TRBJ2-2, with a possible D match to TRBD1 (5 bases). The germline CDR1 and CDR2 sequences are MNHEY and SVGEGT. This CDR3 region has 15 residues.

On this clonotype itself: With a much larger clone just one base away, this may be a read error. V is TRBV4-1 and J is TRBJ1-1, with D unclear. This CDR3 comprises 11 residues. Per the germline V gene, CDR1 is MGHRA and CDR2 is YSYEKL. CDR3 loop: CASSQATEVFF. DNA of the CDR3: TGCGCCAGCAGCCAAGCCACTGAAGTTTTCTTT.

A note on this clonotype: A much larger clone is a single base away; this may be a read error. The V and J genes are TRBV10-3 and TRBJ2-7, with 13 bases matching TRBD2. In germline, CDR1 is ENHRY, CDR2 SYGVKD. The V and J ends lost 6 bases and 3 bases, in that order; junction bases with no gene match: 5. The CDR3 totals 15 residues. The CDR3 sequence: CAIRSRTSGSYEQYF. CDR3 bases: TGTGCCATCAGATCCCGGACTAGCGGGAGCTACGAGCAGTACTTC.

This clonotype was counted many times. The CDR3 here is CASSGQGMGNTEAFF. Here the CDR3 DNA reads TGTGCCAGCAGCGGACAGGGGATGGGGAACACTGAAGCTTTCTTT. This chain joins TRBV6-1 and TRBJ1-1; TRBD1 matches 9 bases. Germline trimming cut 6 bases from V and 1 base from J; bases unmatched to any gene: 6. This CDR3 region has 15 residues. Germline V gives CDR1 MNHNS, CDR2 SASEGT.

Remarks on this clonotype: The junction departs from germline at one end; a sequencing error may be responsible. The chain has TRBV12-3 or TRBV12-4 and TRBJ2-3; D is undetermined. The CDR3 length is 14 residues. The CDR3 bases are TGTGCCAACAGTTTTGGCCCCACAGCAGATACGCAGTATTTT. This encodes CANSFGPTADTQYF.

This clonotype was counted a few times. This rearrangement joins TRBV28 to TRBJ1-5; D possibly corresponds to TRBD1 (5 bases). The germline gives CDR1 MDHEN, CDR2 SYDVKM. This CDR3 contains 16 residues. Trimming took off 3 bases at V and 5 bases at J, with 17 bases between the two ends. CDR3 DNA: TGTGCCAGCAGTTTCTTTCCAACAGGCCCCCATCAGCCCCAGCATTTT. Amino acids: CASSFFPTGPHQPQHF.

Comment on this clonotype: This likely comes from a read error, as the CDR3 has no conserved phenylalanine or tryptophan at its end. The V call is TRBV12-3 or TRBV12-4, the J call TRBJ2-3, with D hard to call. There are 13 residues in the CDR3. Here the CDR3 reads CTSSDKSTDTQYL. The DNA for the CDR3 is TGTACCAGCAGCGACAAGAGCACAGATACGCAGTATTTG.

This clonotype was seen many times. CDR3 region: CAAQGAMNTEAFF. For the CDR3, the DNA is TGTGCCGCCCAGGGGGCGATGAACACTGAAGCTTTCTTT. The rearrangement links TRBV6-1 to TRBJ1-1; 8 nucleotides agree with TRBD1. This CDR3 contains 13 residues. Germline CDR1 reads MNHNS; CDR2 reads SASEGT. Losses at the gene ends were 11 bases for V and 0 bases for J; bases not matched to a gene: 5.

CDR3 in amino acids: CAWNKGADTQYF. CDR3 bases: TGTGCCTGGAATAAGGGGGCAGATACGCAGTATTTT. The chain combines TRBV30 with TRBJ2-3, with TRBD1 as a possible D gene (6 bases). Germline loops: CDR1 GTSNPN, CDR2 SVGIG (reference sequence). This CDR3 is 12 amino acids long. Trimming left V 4 bases short and J 4 bases short, with 9 bases between. The whole variable domain, filled in from reference TRBV30 and TRBJ2-3, reads SQTIHQWPATLVQPVGSPLSLECTVEGTSNPNLYWYRQAAGRGLQLLFYSVGIGQISSEVPQNLSASRPQDRQFILSSKKLLLSDSGFYLCAWNKGADTQYFGPGTRLTVL.

This clonotype has a handful of counts. This chain joins TRBV5-4 and TRBJ1-1, with TRBD1 as a possible D gene (6 bases). The germline V gene encodes CDR1 SGHNT and CDR2 YYREEE (reference sequence). The CDR3 runs 16 residues. Trimming cost V 4 bases and J 1 base, with 17 bases left between them. Here the CDR3 reads CASSRGGGEPNTEAFF. The CDR3 nucleotides read TGTGCCAGCAGCCGGGGGGGGGGCGAACCGAACACTGAAGCTTTCTTT.

This clonotype was seen repeatedly, ten times or more. The chain combines TRBV29-1 with TRBJ1-1; D remains ambiguous. Germline values: CDR1 SQVTM, CDR2 ANQGSEA. The CDR3 spans 16 residues. V lost 4 bases and J 0 bases, leaving 18 bases between the germline ends. CDR3 bases: TGCAGCGTTGGGGGTTGGGCGGCCCTAATGAACACTGAAGCTTTCTTT. Residues: CSVGGWAALMNTEAFF. The full variable domain, completed using reference TRBV29-1 and TRBJ1-1, is SAVISQKPSRDICQRGTSLTIQCQVDSQVTMMFWYRQQPGQSLTLIATANQGSEATYESGFVIDKFPISRPNLTFSTLTVSNMSPEDSSIYLCSVGGWAALMNTEAFFGQGTRLTVV.